This is a list of T cell receptor beta chains from one sample in a study of T cells in Graves' hyperthyroidism and ophthalmopathy. Each CDR3 protein is one row after TCRdb ran MiXCR on the multiplex PCR reads. The data show 800,000 or so distinct CDR3 sequences, with approximately 40% seen just once and 8% to 9% held by the top ten. Sequenced sample: blood. The receptor set was obtained from a man aged 18-30 years with Graves' hyperthyroidism. Both conserved end residues are part of each CDR3. A D gene is named only where the DNA matches it firmly. The size entry is marked missing in some rows and otherwise reads once, few, many or a size class.

j_gene: TRBJ1-4; v_gene: TRBV29-1; d_gene: .; abundance: .; CDR3nt: TGCAGCGTGCGGACTAGCGGGGGCGAAAAACTGTTTTTT; CDR3aa: CSVRTSGGEKLFF
j_gene: TRBJ2-2; v_gene: TRBV20-1; d_gene: .; abundance: many; CDR3nt: TGCAGTGCTAGTGACAGCACCGGGGAGCTGTTTTTT; CDR3aa: CSASDSTGELFF
j_gene: TRBJ1-2; v_gene: TRBV7-9; d_gene: .; abundance: .; CDR3nt: TGTGCCAGCAGCTTAGAGACCAACCATGGCTACACCTTC; CDR3aa: CASSLETNHGYTF
j_gene: TRBJ2-5; v_gene: TRBV24-1; d_gene: .; abundance: many; CDR3nt: TGTGCCACCAGTGATTTGTATGCAGGTCAAGAGACCCAGTACTTC; CDR3aa: CATSDLYAGQETQYF
j_gene: TRBJ1-6; v_gene: TRBV9; d_gene: .; abundance: .; CDR3nt: TGTGCCAGCAGCGTATTCGCGAGCGAGCCGTATAATTCACCCCTCCACTTT; CDR3aa: CASSVFASEPYNSPLHF
j_gene: TRBJ1-2; v_gene: TRBV20-1; d_gene: TRBD1; abundance: many; CDR3nt: TGCAGTGCAAAGCCGGGACAGGGGGCGAACTATGGCTACACCTTC; CDR3aa: CSAKPGQGANYGYTF
j_gene: TRBJ1-6; v_gene: TRBV7-9; d_gene: .; abundance: many; CDR3nt: TGTGCCAGCAGCTTAGAGGCGGTACGGTCACCCCTCCACTTT; CDR3aa: CASSLEAVRSPLHF
j_gene: TRBJ1-5; v_gene: TRBV20-1; d_gene: .; abundance: .; CDR3nt: TGCAGTGCCAACACGCCCGGGGTGAATCAGCCCCAGCATTTT; CDR3aa: CSANTPGVNQPQHF
j_gene: TRBJ1-2; v_gene: TRBV2; d_gene: .; abundance: many; CDR3nt: TGTGCCAGCAGTGGGGACGTGGTCTATGGCTACACCTTC; CDR3aa: CASSGDVVYGYTF
j_gene: TRBJ2-7; v_gene: TRBV9; d_gene: .; abundance: few; CDR3nt: TGTGCCAGCAGCGTAGGGGGGAACAGGTTCTACGAGCAGTACTTC; CDR3aa: CASSVGGNRFYEQYF
j_gene: TRBJ1-1; v_gene: TRBV5-1; d_gene: .; abundance: .; CDR3nt: TGCGCCAGCAGCCCGGTACTAGGTGGTGGAGCTTTCTTT; CDR3aa: CASSPVLGGGAFF
j_gene: TRBJ1-1; v_gene: TRBV20-1; d_gene: TRBD1; abundance: .; CDR3nt: TGCAGTGCTAGAGCACAGGGGGCGAACACTGAAGCTTTCTTT; CDR3aa: CSARAQGANTEAFF
j_gene: TRBJ2-5; v_gene: TRBV11-3; d_gene: .; abundance: few; CDR3nt: TGTGCCAGCAGCCGCTCGGGACAAACAGAAGAGACCCAGTACTTC; CDR3aa: CASSRSGQTEETQYF
j_gene: TRBJ1-6; v_gene: TRBV7-9; d_gene: TRBD1; abundance: many; CDR3nt: TGTGCCAGCAGCTCATTCGGGACAGGGTTGTCACCCCTCCACTTT; CDR3aa: CASSSFGTGLSPLHF
j_gene: TRBJ2-7; v_gene: TRBV6-2/TRBV6-3; d_gene: TRBD1; abundance: .; CDR3nt: TGTGCCAGCGGGAGAACAGGGGACTACGAGCAGTACTTC; CDR3aa: CASGRTGDYEQYF
j_gene: TRBJ1-1; v_gene: TRBV5-5; d_gene: TRBD1; abundance: .; CDR3nt: TGTGCCAGCAGCTTTCAGACAGGGGGGACTGAAGCTTTCTTT; CDR3aa: CASSFQTGGTEAFF
j_gene: TRBJ1-4; v_gene: TRBV19; d_gene: TRBD1; abundance: many; CDR3nt: TGTGCCAGTAGTCCAAGGACAGGGATGCTGTTTTTT; CDR3aa: CASSPRTGMLFF
j_gene: TRBJ2-7; v_gene: TRBV7-2; d_gene: TRBD2; abundance: many; CDR3nt: TGTGCCAGCAGCCCCTGGACTAGGGACTACGAGCAGTACTTC; CDR3aa: CASSPWTRDYEQYF
j_gene: TRBJ1-4; v_gene: TRBV10-3; d_gene: .; abundance: .; CDR3nt: TGTGCCACAAAGGGGGGGTTTCATGAAAAACTGTTTTTT; CDR3aa: CATKGGFHEKLFF
j_gene: TRBJ1-3; v_gene: TRBV2; d_gene: .; abundance: .; CDR3nt: TGTGCCAGCAGAGATGTAGGACCTGGAAACACCATATATTTT; CDR3aa: CASRDVGPGNTIYF
j_gene: TRBJ1-1; v_gene: TRBV10-3; d_gene: .; abundance: few; CDR3nt: TGTGCCATCAGTTGGGCCCCAGACACTGAAGCTTTCTTT; CDR3aa: CAISWAPDTEAFF
j_gene: TRBJ2-5; v_gene: TRBV7-2; d_gene: TRBD2; abundance: many; CDR3nt: TGTGCCAGCAGCTTTACTAGCGGGAGTTCGGGAGAGACCCAGTACTTC; CDR3aa: CASSFTSGSSGETQYF
j_gene: TRBJ2-7; v_gene: TRBV7-2; d_gene: TRBD2; abundance: few; CDR3nt: TGTGCCAGCAGCCAAGGGGCCAGCGGGAGCTACTACGAGCAGTACTTC; CDR3aa: CASSQGASGSYYEQYF
j_gene: TRBJ2-2; v_gene: TRBV2; d_gene: TRBD1; abundance: few; CDR3nt: TGTGCCAGCAGTGTCCAGGGACAGGCGAACACCGGGGAGCTGTTTTTT; CDR3aa: CASSVQGQANTGELFF
j_gene: TRBJ2-5; v_gene: TRBV7-2; d_gene: .; abundance: many; CDR3nt: TGTGCCAGCAGCTTCGGGGGGACCCAGTACTTC; CDR3aa: CASSFGGTQYF
j_gene: TRBJ2-7; v_gene: TRBV10-3; d_gene: .; abundance: .; CDR3nt: TGTGCCATCAGTGTTCGACTCGGAGAGGACGAGCAGTACTTC; CDR3aa: CAISVRLGEDEQYF
j_gene: TRBJ2-7; v_gene: TRBV4-3; d_gene: TRBD2; abundance: .; CDR3nt: TGCGCCAGCAGCCAAGAACGGGGGGAGTCCTACGAGCAGTACTTC; CDR3aa: CASSQERGESYEQYF
j_gene: TRBJ1-5; v_gene: TRBV10-3; d_gene: TRBD1; abundance: .; CDR3nt: TGTGCCAGCAGCCAAGGGGGCTGGGACCTTAGACAGCCCCAGCATTTT; CDR3aa: CASSQGGWDLRQPQHF
j_gene: TRBJ1-5; v_gene: TRBV12-3/TRBV12-4; d_gene: TRBD1; abundance: many; CDR3nt: TGCGCCAGCAGTTCAGGGGGAAATCAGCCCCAGCATTTT; CDR3aa: CASSSGGNQPQHF
j_gene: TRBJ1-4; v_gene: TRBV7-2; d_gene: .; abundance: few; CDR3nt: TGTGCCAGCAGCTCACAGGCAACTAATGAAAAACTGTTTTTT; CDR3aa: CASSSQATNEKLFF
j_gene: TRBJ2-7; v_gene: TRBV6-6; d_gene: .; abundance: few; CDR3nt: TGTGCCAGCAGTGAATTACAGAGCTCCTACGAGCAGTACTTC; CDR3aa: CASSELQSSYEQYF
j_gene: TRBJ2-5; v_gene: TRBV12-3/TRBV12-4; d_gene: .; abundance: .; CDR3nt: TGTGCCAGCAGTGGCCTTCTTGGGGAGACCCAGTACTTC; CDR3aa: CASSGLLGETQYF
j_gene: TRBJ2-7; v_gene: TRBV5-1; d_gene: TRBD1; abundance: .; CDR3nt: TGCGCCAGCAGCTCCTCAGGGGGCCAGTACGAGCAGTACTTC; CDR3aa: CASSSSGGQYEQYF
j_gene: TRBJ2-2; v_gene: TRBV12-3/TRBV12-4; d_gene: TRBD2; abundance: few; CDR3nt: TGTGCCAGCAGTCCGGGACTAGCGGGAGGGCCCGGGGAGCTGTTTTTT; CDR3aa: CASSPGLAGGPGELFF
j_gene: TRBJ2-7; v_gene: TRBV10-3; d_gene: TRBD1; abundance: .; CDR3nt: TGTGCCATCAGTGAATACCGATATTTCTCTTGGACAGGGTGTGAGCAGTACTTC; CDR3aa: CAISEYRYFSWTGCEQYF
j_gene: TRBJ1-2; v_gene: TRBV7-8; d_gene: TRBD1; abundance: many; CDR3nt: TGTGCCAGCAGCTTCCTCGGACAGGGGGACGTCACCTTC; CDR3aa: CASSFLGQGDVTF
j_gene: TRBJ2-2; v_gene: TRBV7-6; d_gene: .; abundance: many; CDR3nt: TGTGCCAGCAGCCTCAGGGTGAGCGGGGAGCTGTTTTTT; CDR3aa: CASSLRVSGELFF